Listed here are 24 T cell receptor beta chains from one sample, sequenced in a study of PD-L1 blockade in urothelial cancer. Time point: pretreatment peripheral blood. Using immunoSEQ multiplex PCR, the repertoire was profiled, and TCRdb retains in-frame clones only, with some absent. Here the sample spans approximately 71,000 clones, about 83% being singletons. The sample consisted of PBMCs, taken around atezolizumab (anti-PD-L1) treatment. The source of these receptors is a woman in her 70s with urothelial cancer.

This sequence joins TRBV19 and TRBJ2-6; tentative D call: TRBD1 (6 bases). Germline CDR1 reads LNHDA; CDR2 reads SQIVND (reference sequence). The V end was cut by 6 bases, the J end by 4 bases, with 19 bases between. The CDR3 covers 17 residues. The CDR3 sequence: CASRTGTPSLGANVLTF. In DNA, the CDR3 is TGTGCCAGTAGGACAGGCACACCTTCCCTCGGGGCCAACGTCCTGACTTTC.

This clone was recorded a few times. CDR3 in DNA: TGTGCCAGCAGCCAGGGACTCTCCACAGATACGCAGTATTTT. It yields the protein CASSQGLSTDTQYF. The chain recombines TRBV4-2 with TRBJ2-3; D might be TRBD2 (6 bases). CDR3 length equals 14 residues. The ends were cut back, 3 bases at V and 2 bases at J, with 9 bases in the middle. Germline V gene lookup returns CDR1 LGHNA and CDR2 YNFKEQ.

This chain connects TRBV28 to TRBJ1-1; the match to TRBD1 covers 10 bases. The CDR3 covers 14 residues. V lost 6 bases to trimming and J lost 5 bases; unmatched junction nucleotides: 6. Per germline, CDR1 MDHEN and CDR2 SYDVKM. CDR3 in amino acids: CASRPGTGATEAFF. CDR3 sequence (DNA): TGTGCCAGCAGACCCGGGACAGGGGCTACTGAAGCTTTCTTT.

The chain uses TRBV5-6 and TRBJ1-2, with TRBD1 identical over 9 bases. The ends lost 1 base at V and 3 bases at J; junction bases unmatched: 7. The CDR3 is made up of 16 amino acids. Germline assignment: CDR1 SGHDT and CDR2 YYEEEE. In DNA form, the CDR3 reads TGTGCCAGCAGCTTGTGGCAACAGGGGGCAGACTATGGCTACACCTTC. Encoded protein: CASSLWQQGADYGYTF.

There are a few counts of this clone. The gene calls are TRBV29-1 and TRBJ1-1; TRBD1 matches at 12 bases. This CDR3 has 15 amino acids. Trimming took 5 bases from V and 5 from J; bases not matched to a gene: 9. Per germline, CDR1 SQVTM and CDR2 ANQGSEA. The CDR3 DNA sequence: TGCAGCGTTACCGGGACAGGGGGCGTGTGGACTGAAGCTTTCTTT. Protein product: CSVTGTGGVWTEAFF.

The CDR3 reads CASSLEGGQIPGPQHF. The CDR3, as DNA: TGTGCCAGCAGCTTAGAGGGGGGACAGATTCCAGGGCCCCAGCATTTT. V is TRBV7-9 and J is TRBJ1-5; TRBD1 aligns across 7 bases. Germline CDR1 SEHNR, CDR2 FQNEAQ (reference sequence). This CDR3 region has 16 residues. V was pared by 1 base and J by 9 bases, with 12 bases of the junction left unmatched.

The table lists this clone with a few counts. The rearrangement uses TRBV4-2 and TRBJ1-1; D gene uncertain. Germline lookup yields CDR1 LGHNA and CDR2 YNFKEQ. CDR3 length: 16 residues. The V end lost 1 base, the J end lost 0 bases, and 12 bases lay between the germline ends. CDR3 coding DNA: TGTGCCAGCAGCCAAGCCCGGACCGGGATGAACACTGAAGCTTTCTTT. Translating gives CASSQARTGMNTEAFF.

Written as DNA, the CDR3 is TGTGCCAGCAGCTTAGGTCTCGCAGGATACGACTATGGCTACACCTTC. It encodes CASSLGLAGYDYGYTF. The rearrangement uses TRBV7-6 and TRBJ1-2, with D unresolved. Between the trimmed V and J ends, which lost 1 base and 3 bases, there was a span of 15 bases. This CDR3 comprises 16 residues. The germline V gene has CDR1 SGHVS and CDR2 FNYEAQ.

The chain is built from TRBV18 and TRBJ2-7, with D unclear. Trimming cost V 4 bases and J 2 bases, with 9 bases left between them. Germline V lookup: CDR1 KGHSH, CDR2 LQKENI. This CDR3 contains 13 residues. CDR3 nucleotide sequence: TGTGCCAGCTCACTGAGGTACGCCTACGAGCAGTACTTC. Its translation: CASSLRYAYEQYF.

About this clone itself: An end of the junction does not agree with germline; a read error may underlie this. The genes are TRBV11-1 and TRBJ2-5; TRBD2 matches at 7 bases. Germline CDR1 SGHAT, CDR2 FQDESV (reference sequence). This CDR3 region has 14 residues. The CDR3 nucleotides read TGTGCCAGCAGCCTAGCGGAGTCTCAAGAGACCCAGTACTTC. Translating gives CASSLAESQETQYF.

This sequence joins TRBV4-3 and TRBJ2-2; no clear D. Trimming took off 1 base at V and 7 bases at J, with 7 bases between the two ends. Germline V gene data show CDR1 as LGHNA and CDR2 as YSLEER. The CDR3 consists of 13 residues. CDR3 amino acids: CASSQGTGGELFF. CDR3 DNA sequence: TGCGCCAGCAGCCAAGGAACCGGCGGGGAGCTGTTTTTT.

This clone was counted between two and nine times. The rearrangement joins TRBV5-4 to TRBJ2-1; D perhaps matches TRBD2 (7 bases). The ends were cut back, 3 bases at V and 1 base at J, with 11 bases in the middle. CDR1 and CDR2 from the germline V gene are SGHNT and YYREEE (reference sequence). The CDR3 contains 15 residues. The CDR3 is CASSSRGGSYNEQFF. The CDR3, as DNA: TGTGCCAGCAGCTCCAGGGGAGGGTCCTACAATGAGCAGTTCTTC.

The chain is built from TRBV5-4 and TRBJ2-3; D is possibly TRBD1 (6 bases). The germline V gene has CDR1 SGHNT and CDR2 YYREEE (reference sequence). Trimming pared 4 bases from V and 4 bases from J, leaving 7 bases between. The CDR3 has 12 residues. This CDR3 reads CASSTGSDTQYF. CDR3 nucleotides: TGTGCCAGCAGCACAGGGTCAGATACGCAGTATTTT. The full variable domain, in which reference TRBV5-4 and TRBJ2-3 provide the parts outside the CDR3, is ETGVTQSPTHLIKTRGQQVTLRCSSQSGHNTVSWYQQALGQGPQFIFQYYREEENGRGNFPPRFSGLQFPNYSSELNVNALELDDSALYLCASSTGSDTQYFGPGTRLTVL.

This rearrangement joins TRBV19 to TRBJ1-5; no firm D call. V gave up 5 bases and J gave up 3 bases, with 5 bases separating them. The CDR3 runs 12 residues. CDR1 is LNHDA and CDR2 is SQIVND in the germline V gene (reference sequence). CDR3 DNA sequence: TGTGCCAGTAGTTTCCTCAATCAGCCCCAGCATTTT. Translated: CASSFLNQPQHF.

There are a few counts of this clone. This chain joins TRBV19 and TRBJ1-4; D may be TRBD1 (5 bases). V was shortened by 2 bases and J by 4 bases, with 8 bases between the two germline ends. There are 14 residues in the CDR3. Germline loops: CDR1 LNHDA, CDR2 SQIVND (reference sequence). Written as DNA, the CDR3 is TGTGCCAGTAGTATACAGGGATTTAATGAAAAACTGTTTTTT. Residues: CASSIQGFNEKLFF. The full variable domain, its missing parts supplied by reference TRBV19 and TRBJ1-4, is DGGITQSPKYLFRKEGQNVTLSCEQNLNHDAMYWYRQDPGQGLRLIYYSQIVNDFQKGDIAEGYSVSREKKESFPLTVTSAQKNPTAFYLCASSIQGFNEKLFFGSGTQLSVL.

This clone came up once. V usage is TRBV7-2 and J usage is TRBJ2-3; TRBD2 might be the D (7 bases). The V gene's germline CDR1 is SGHTA and CDR2 FQGNSA. Trimming removed 2 bases from V and 5 bases from J, with 8 bases in between. CDR3 length equals 13 residues. The chain's CDR3 is CASSLRGGDTQYF. In nucleotides, the CDR3 is TGTGCCAGCAGCTTAAGGGGGGGAGATACGCAGTATTTT.

The rearrangement uses TRBV6-1 and TRBJ2-1; 7 positions agree with TRBD2. This CDR3 comprises 19 residues. Germline trimming cut 4 bases from V and 2 bases from J; bases unmatched to any gene: 17. The germline gives CDR1 MNHNS, CDR2 SASEGT. DNA of the CDR3: TGTGCCAGCAGTGCCGAACCCCATATTCTAAGCGGGACCTACAATGAGCAGTTCTTC. As protein: CASSAEPHILSGTYNEQFF.

This clone was found a few times. The chain joins TRBV7-9 to TRBJ2-5, with D perhaps TRBD2 (6 bases). From germline, CDR1 is SEHNR and CDR2 FQNEAQ (reference sequence). V lost 1 base to trimming and J lost 5 bases, with 17 bases between them. The CDR3 runs to 16 residues. CDR3 in amino acids: CASSLVITSSKETQYF. DNA for the CDR3: TGTGCCAGCAGCTTAGTCATAACTAGCTCAAAGGAGACCCAGTACTTC.

The gene calls are TRBV15 and TRBJ2-1; the match to TRBD2 covers 7 bases. Germline V gives CDR1 LNHNV, CDR2 YYDKDF (reference sequence). The J segment lost 8 bases and the V segment lost 0 bases, leaving 10 bases of the junction unmatched. The CDR3 loop spans 16 amino acids. The CDR3 sequence: CATSRDRPRLADEQFF. CDR3 DNA sequence: TGTGCCACCAGCAGAGATAGGCCCCGACTAGCCGATGAGCAGTTCTTC.

The rearrangement joins TRBV5-1 to TRBJ1-3; D remains ambiguous. Trimming cost V 1 base and J 0 bases, with 11 bases left between them. Germline V gene data show CDR1 as SGHRS and CDR2 as YFSETQ. The CDR3 totals 16 residues. Here the CDR3 reads CASSLYGGHSGNTIYF. CDR3 nucleotides: TGCGCCAGCAGCTTGTATGGCGGTCACTCTGGAAACACCATATATTTT. Variable domain in full (rest from reference TRBV5-1 and TRBJ1-3): KAGVTQTPRYLIKTRGQQVTLSCSPISGHRSVSWYQQTPGQGLQFLFEYFSETQRNKGNFPGRFSGRQFSNSRSEMNVSTLELGDSALYLCASSLYGGHSGNTIYFGEGSWLTVV.

The J gene is TRBJ2-1, the V gene TRBV6-5, with 11 positions matching TRBD2. This CDR3 is 16 amino acids long. J gave up 5 bases and V 0 bases, and 3 bases lay outside the gene matches. Germline V gene lookup returns CDR1 MNHEY and CDR2 SVGAGI. CDR3 in DNA: TGTGCCAGCAGTTACTCGGGACTAGCGGCTCACAATGAGCAGTTCTTC. This codes for CASSYSGLAAHNEQFF.

The genes are TRBV9 and TRBJ2-5; D is possibly TRBD2 (6 bases). V was cut by 0 bases and J by 1 base, with 10 bases left in between. The germline V gene has CDR1 SGDLS and CDR2 YYNGEE. This CDR3 region has 15 residues. The CDR3 DNA follows: TGTGCCAGCAGCGTAGAGGTGGGGGGCCAAGAGACCCAGTACTTC. This encodes CASSVEVGGQETQYF. The whole variable domain, remainder taken from reference TRBV9 and TRBJ2-5, is DSGVTQTPKHLITATGQRVTLRCSPRSGDLSVYWYQQSLDQGLQFLIQYYNGEERAKGNILERFSAQQFPDLHSELNLSSLELGDSALYFCASSVEVGGQETQYFGPGTRLLVL.

The gene calls are TRBV28 and TRBJ2-7, with D perhaps TRBD2 (5 bases). The CDR3 runs to 14 residues. Per the germline V gene, CDR1 is MDHEN and CDR2 is SYDVKM. The V end lost 5 bases, the J end lost 7 bases, and 18 bases lay between the germline ends. The CDR3 DNA follows: TGTGCCAGCAGTCCCCCGGACTGGAGGAGGGAGCAGTACTTC. Its translation is CASSPPDWRREQYF. The full variable domain, with the rest looked up from reference TRBV28 and TRBJ2-7, is DVKVTQSSRYLVKRTGEKVFLECVQDMDHENMFWYRQDPGLGLRLIYFSYDVKMKEKGDIPEGYSVSREKKERFSLILESASTNQTSMYLCASSPPDWRREQYFGPGTRLTVT.

The chain couples TRBV18 to TRBJ2-7; a weak D match, TRBD1 (6 bases). CDR1 is KGHSH and CDR2 is LQKENI in the germline V gene. V was clipped by 2 bases and J by 3 bases, with 14 bases between them. CDR3 size: 15 residues. The CDR3 DNA follows: TGTGCCAGCTCACCAGTTTTTGGGGGCAGCTACGAGCAGTACTTC. Translation gives CASSPVFGGSYEQYF.